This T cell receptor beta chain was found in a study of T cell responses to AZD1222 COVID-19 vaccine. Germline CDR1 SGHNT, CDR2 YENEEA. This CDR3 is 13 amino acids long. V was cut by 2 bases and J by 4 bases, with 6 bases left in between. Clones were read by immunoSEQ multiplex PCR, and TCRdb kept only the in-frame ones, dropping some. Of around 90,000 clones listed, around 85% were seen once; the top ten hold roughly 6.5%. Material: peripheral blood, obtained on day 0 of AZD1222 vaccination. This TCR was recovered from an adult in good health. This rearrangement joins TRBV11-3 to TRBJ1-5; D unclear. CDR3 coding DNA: TGTGCCAGCAGCTTAAACCTGAATCAGCCCCAGCATTTT. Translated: CASSLNLNQPQHF.